This T cell receptor (beta chain) is drawn from a study of T cell clones after liver transplantation. Overall study: HCV positivity affected three of eight recipients; the rest lacked autoimmune or viral indications.

Study results and limitations: Low donor cell numbers restricted donor-reactive repertoire measurement in a couple of subjects. Post-transplant time points were not standardized, so conclusions are preliminary.

On this clone itself: The antigen is undetermined.

Sequenced by immunoSEQ multiplex PCR; TCRdb stores in-frame clones only, minus some. Of more than 95,000 clones listed, about 81% are singletons. The CDR3 has 14 amino acids. Germline CDR1 MDHEN, CDR2 SYDVKM. The V and J ends lost 7 bases and 7 bases, in that order; junction bases with no gene match: 8. CD3+CD4+ and CD3+CD8+ cells were FACS-sorted from thawed unstimulated PBMCs. Sequenced material: CD4+ T cells from blood, taken before liver transplant. The source is a human donor who received a liver transplant. The chain is built from TRBV28 and TRBJ1-5; 9 bases line up with TRBD1. CDR3 DNA sequence: TGTGCCAGCAAAACAGGGGGCGTTGGCCAGCCCCAGCATTTT. Its protein is CASKTGGVGQPQHF.